This T cell receptor (beta chain) was recovered during a study of T cell responses to AZD1222 COVID-19 vaccine listed by TCRdb under 2021. A note on the overall study: Because spike-specific TCR depth and breadth did not differ between the two schedules, AZD1222 recipients who got a second dose at roughly 4 weeks were pooled with those who got a second dose at roughly 12 weeks. Enrollment into the trials was organized by age into subgroups of 18-55, 56-69 and 70-plus years, and those subgroups contained roughly 150, 30 and 60 TCR-sequenced participants, respectively. A total of roughly 240 trial participants underwent TCR sequencing, of whom about 210 received two doses of AZD1222 and about 26 received two doses of the MenACWY control vaccine. Results and caveats for the whole study, not just this receptor: The whole spike protein was spanned by vaccine-associated CD4 TCRs, and dominant responses were seen in regions 160-218 and 743-854. The 56-69-year group was small, and its depth increase did not reach significance, likely because of low power. Reportedly, close to half of the unique spike-specific TCRs recognized epitopes lying outside the regions that are mutated in the B.1.351 and B.1.1.7 variants. Because no day 14 peak-response samples were available, the repertoires could be characterized only after the peak T cell response. Conclusions about previously exposed vaccinees were limited because only a handful of AZD1222 recipients were SARS-CoV-2 seropositive at baseline. After two AZD1222 doses, both the breadth and the depth of spike-specific TCRs were significantly higher than at day 0 and than in MenACWY recipients. Most participants were white British and females outnumbered males, and the authors suggested that clonal diversity may have been underestimated.

The CDR3 regions of human TCRbeta chains were analyzed by immunosequencing. Per the original workflow: Repertoire TCRs were matched against a reference library of SARS-CoV-2-specific TCRs generated with the MIRA antigen-specificity platform. Breadth meant the fraction of unique TCRs that were SARS-CoV-2-associated, whereas depth meant the fraction of total T cells that were SARS-CoV-2-associated. Using the MIRA data, each spike-specific TCR was mapped to the spike region that the TCR reacts to and placed in a CD4 or CD8 class. Log10-transformed breadth and depth values were compared by one-way ANOVA with Sidak's multiple comparisons tests. The source is immuneACCESS, and TCRdb retained only in-frame sequences with V and J called. Part of the clones is not carried over; for the studies checked, unresolved V genes explain less than half of this, and the remainder is unexplained. V and J calls and clone size are copied from that table; D and trimming were computed from the DNA. The sample has 100,000 to 150,000 clones on record, about 89% of them singletons. The ten largest clonotypes hold approximately 1.5% of the sample.

The label giving this sample's time point can be read as: baseline before first vaccination. Samples from vaccinated people were obtained from the UK trials COV001 and COV002, which included a single-blind randomized controlled phase 2/3 trial of AZD1222 (ChAdOx1 nCoV-19) in healthy adults. For TCRbeta chain sequencing, PBMC samples from trial participants were taken at day 0 and at day 28 after the second dose. Including cysteine and phenylalanine, the CDR3 has 14 amino acids. Only the CDR3 portion is preserved as DNA: 42 bases, with reading frame beginning at the first base. The germline ends are 11 bases apart after V is trimmed by 4 bases and J by 3 bases. Reading the germline V gene gives CDR1 SGHRS and CDR2 YFSETQ. As to this clone: The antigen this receptor binds is unknown. Within one base of it there is no much larger clone, and no base qualities were kept.

The material was peripheral blood, obtained on day 0 of AZD1222 vaccination. Here the chain combines TRBV5-1 and TRBJ1-5, with TRBD1 perhaps the D gene, on 5 matching bases. The receptor's source is an adult in good health. CDR3 sequence: CASSPDSPNQPQHF. The nucleotide sequence is TGCGCCAGCAGCCCAGACAGTCCCAATCAGCCCCAGCATTTT.